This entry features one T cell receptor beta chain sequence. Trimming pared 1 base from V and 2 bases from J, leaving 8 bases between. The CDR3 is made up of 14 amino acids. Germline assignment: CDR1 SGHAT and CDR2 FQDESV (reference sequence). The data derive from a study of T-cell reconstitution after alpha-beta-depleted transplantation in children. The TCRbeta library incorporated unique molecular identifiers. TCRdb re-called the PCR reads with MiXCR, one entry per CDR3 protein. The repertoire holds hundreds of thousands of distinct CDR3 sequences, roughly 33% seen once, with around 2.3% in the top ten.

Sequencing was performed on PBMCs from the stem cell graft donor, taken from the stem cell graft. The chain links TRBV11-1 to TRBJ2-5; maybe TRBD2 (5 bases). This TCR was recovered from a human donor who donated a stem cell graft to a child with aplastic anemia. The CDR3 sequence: CASSLEQRQETQYF. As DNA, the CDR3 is TGTGCCAGCAGCTTAGAGCAGCGGCAAGAGACCCAGTACTTC.